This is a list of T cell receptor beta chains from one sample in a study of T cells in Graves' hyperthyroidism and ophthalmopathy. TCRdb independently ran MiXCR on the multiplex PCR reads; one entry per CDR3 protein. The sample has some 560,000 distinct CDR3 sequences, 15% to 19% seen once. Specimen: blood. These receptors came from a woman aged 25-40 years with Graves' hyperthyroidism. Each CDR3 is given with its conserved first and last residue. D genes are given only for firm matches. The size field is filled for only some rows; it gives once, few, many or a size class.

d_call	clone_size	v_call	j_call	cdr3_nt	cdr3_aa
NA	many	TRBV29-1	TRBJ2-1	TGCAGCGTCCCGGGACGGAACTACAATGAGCAGTTCTTC	CSVPGRNYNEQFF
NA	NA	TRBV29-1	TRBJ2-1	TGCAGCGTTGAGGAGGGCCACTACAATGAGCAGTTCTTC	CSVEEGHYNEQFF
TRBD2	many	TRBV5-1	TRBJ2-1	TGCGCCAGCAGCTTGGCCGGCGGGAGGGGCAATGAGCAGTTCTTC	CASSLAGGRGNEQFF
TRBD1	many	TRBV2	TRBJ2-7	TGTGCCAGCACACAGGGGTGGTACGAGCAGTACTTC	CASTQGWYEQYF
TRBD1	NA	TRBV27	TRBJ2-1	TGTGCCAGCAGTCCCGGACAGGGCCCCCCATACAATGAGCAGTTCTTC	CASSPGQGPPYNEQFF
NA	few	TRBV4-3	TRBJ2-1	TGCGCCAGCAGCCAAGATCGGGCGGCGAACAATGAGCAGTTCTTC	CASSQDRAANNEQFF
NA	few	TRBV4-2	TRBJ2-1	TGTGCCAGCAGCCAAGATGTTGGGGGAGCAAATTATGATGAGCAGTTCTTC	CASSQDVGGANYDEQFF
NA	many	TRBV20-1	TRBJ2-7	TGCAGTGCGTACAGGGACTCCTACGAGCAGTACTTC	CSAYRDSYEQYF
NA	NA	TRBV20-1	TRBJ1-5	TGCAGTGCTAGCTTTGCAGGGGATCAGCCCCAGCATTTT	CSASFAGDQPQHF
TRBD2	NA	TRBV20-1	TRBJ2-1	TGCAGTGCTAGCCCGAGGACTAGCAATGAGCAGTTCTTC	CSASPRTSNEQFF
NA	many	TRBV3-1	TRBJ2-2	TGTGCCAGCAGCCAAAGTCACACCGGGGAGCTGTTTTTT	CASSQSHTGELFF
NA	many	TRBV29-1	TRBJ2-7	TGCAGCGTTGGGGGACGGGTCCACGAGCAGTACTTC	CSVGGRVHEQYF
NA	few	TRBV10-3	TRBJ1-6	TGTGCCATCAGTGTGGGGGAGCGGTCACCCCTCCACTTT	CAISVGERSPLHF
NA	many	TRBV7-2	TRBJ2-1	TGTGCCAGCAGCGACGGGATCAATGAGCAGTTCTTC	CASSDGINEQFF
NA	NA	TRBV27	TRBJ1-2	TGTGCCAGCAGTTTATGGATAGGGAACTATGGCTACACCTTC	CASSLWIGNYGYTF
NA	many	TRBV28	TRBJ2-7	TGTGCCAGCAGTTTAGGAAGACAGTCCAACGAGCAGTACTTC	CASSLGRQSNEQYF
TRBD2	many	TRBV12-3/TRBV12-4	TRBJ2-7	TGTGCCAGCAGTCCCAGGACTAGCGGGATAAGATACGAGCAGTACTTC	CASSPRTSGIRYEQYF
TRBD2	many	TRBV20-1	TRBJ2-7	TGCAGTGCGCCTACTAGCGGGAGGGCCAACGAGCAGTACTTC	CSAPTSGRANEQYF
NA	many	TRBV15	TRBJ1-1	TGTGCCACCAGCAGAGACAGGAACACTGAAGCTTTCTTT	CATSRDRNTEAFF
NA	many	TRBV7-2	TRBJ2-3	TGTGCCAGCAGCCTAGCAAATACGCAGTATTTT	CASSLANTQYF
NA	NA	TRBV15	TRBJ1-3	TGTGCCACCAGCAGAGATCCAGGGGCGTGGGGAAACACCATATATTTT	CATSRDPGAWGNTIYF
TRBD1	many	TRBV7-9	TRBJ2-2	TGTGCCAGCAGCTTGGACAGGGGTGAAACCGGGGAGCTGTTTTTT	CASSLDRGETGELFF
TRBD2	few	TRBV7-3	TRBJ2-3	TGTGCCAGCAGCTTAACTTCTCTAGCGGGATACGTTAGCACAGATACGCAGTATTTT	CASSLTSLAGYVSTDTQYF
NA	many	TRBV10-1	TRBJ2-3	TGCGCCAGCAGTTTACCGGGGGATACGCAGTATTTT	CASSLPGDTQYF
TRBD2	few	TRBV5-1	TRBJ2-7	TGCGCCAGCAGCTCCGGGACTAGCGGGAACAACGAGCAGTACTTC	CASSSGTSGNNEQYF
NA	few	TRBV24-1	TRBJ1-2	TGTGCCACCAGTGAGGATAACAGGAACTATGGCTACACCTTC	CATSEDNRNYGYTF
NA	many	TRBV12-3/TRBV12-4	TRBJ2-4	TGTGCCAGCAGTTTAGCGAGCAGGTTAGCCAAAAACATTCAGTACTTC	CASSLASRLAKNIQYF
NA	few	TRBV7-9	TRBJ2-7	TGTGCCAGCCAGGGGACGTACGAGCAGTACTTC	CASQGTYEQYF
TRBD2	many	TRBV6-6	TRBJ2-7	TGTGCCAGCAGTTACTCGCGGGAGGGCCATCGGGACGAGCAGTACTTC	CASSYSREGHRDEQYF
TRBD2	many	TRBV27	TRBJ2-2	TGTGCCAGCAGTCTAGGACTAGGGAACACCGGGGAGCTGTTTTTT	CASSLGLGNTGELFF
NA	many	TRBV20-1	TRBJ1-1	TGCAGTGCTAGAGATCAGACCACTGAAGCTTTCTTT	CSARDQTTEAFF
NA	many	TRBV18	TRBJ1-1	TGTGCCAGCTCCACCTCGGCAGATTTGAACACTGAAGCTTTCTTT	CASSTSADLNTEAFF
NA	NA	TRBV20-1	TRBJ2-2	TGCAGTGCCAGGCCAGCGGGTGTTATAGCGGACGGGGAGCTGTTTTTT	CSARPAGVIADGELFF
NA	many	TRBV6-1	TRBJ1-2	TGTGCCAGCAGTTCCCCCGCCGCCGAGAATGGCTACACCTTC	CASSSPAAENGYTF
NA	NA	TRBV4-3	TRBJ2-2	TGCGCCAGCAGCCAAGATAGCGGCGCCGGGGAGCTGTTTTTT	CASSQDSGAGELFF
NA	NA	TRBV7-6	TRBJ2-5	TGTGCCAGCAGCCCACGCCGGGACTCCGGAGGGACCCAGTACTTC	CASSPRRDSGGTQYF
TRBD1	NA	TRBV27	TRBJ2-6	TGTGCCAGCAGTTGGACAGGGGGTAGTTCTGGGGCCAACGTCCTGACTTTC	CASSWTGGSSGANVLTF
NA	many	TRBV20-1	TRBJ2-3	TGCAGTGCGCCCGAGACGGAGCATACAGATACGCAGTATTTT	CSAPETEHTDTQYF
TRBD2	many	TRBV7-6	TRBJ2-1	TGTGCCAGCAGCCACGGGGCGGGAGCGACCAATGAGCAGTTCTTC	CASSHGAGATNEQFF
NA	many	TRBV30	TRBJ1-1	TGTGCCTGGAGTTCCGCGGTGAAGTTGAACACTGAAGCTTTCTTT	CAWSSAVKLNTEAFF
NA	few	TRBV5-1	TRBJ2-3	TGCGCCAGCAGCTTGGGGCCAGGGGAGGCAGATACGCAGTATTTT	CASSLGPGEADTQYF
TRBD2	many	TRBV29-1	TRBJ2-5	TGCAGCGTAGCGACTAGCGGGAGTGAGACCCAGTACTTC	CSVATSGSETQYF
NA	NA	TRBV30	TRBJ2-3	TGTGCCTGGAGTCTACACCACTCTTCCACAGATACGCAGTATTTT	CAWSLHHSSTDTQYF
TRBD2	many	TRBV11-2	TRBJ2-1	TGTGCCAGCAGCTTAGTCGGACTAGCGAAAACCTCCTACAATGAGCAGTTCTTC	CASSLVGLAKTSYNEQFF
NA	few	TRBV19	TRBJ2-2	TGTGCCAGTAGTATCGGCGGGTGGGGCGGGGAGCTGTTTTTT	CASSIGGWGGELFF
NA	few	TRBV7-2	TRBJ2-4	TGTGCCAGCAGCTCAGGTTTCGGAGGTATTATAGCCAAAAACATTCAGTACTTC	CASSSGFGGIIAKNIQYF
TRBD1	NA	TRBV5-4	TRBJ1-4	TGTGCCAGCAGCTTATTCGGAGGGACAGCGGAAAAACTGTTTTTT	CASSLFGGTAEKLFF
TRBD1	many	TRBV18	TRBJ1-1	TGTGCCAGCTCACCCCGGGGACAGGGAGGAAGGACTGAAGCTTTCTTT	CASSPRGQGGRTEAFF
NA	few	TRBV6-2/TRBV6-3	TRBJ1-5	TGTGCCAGCAGCCCCACAGGGCGAGTCCGCAATCAGCCCCAGCATTTT	CASSPTGRVRNQPQHF
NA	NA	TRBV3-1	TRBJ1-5	TGTGCCAGAAGCCAGGGACGCGGGGGCAATCAGCCCCAGCATTTT	CARSQGRGGNQPQHF
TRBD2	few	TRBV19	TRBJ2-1	TGTGCCACCAGGAGCGGGAGGGCCTCGTACAATGAGCAGTTCTTC	CATRSGRASYNEQFF
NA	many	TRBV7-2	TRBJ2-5	TGTGCCAGCAGCTTAGTGGTTCTGCAAGAGACCCAGTACTTC	CASSLVVLQETQYF
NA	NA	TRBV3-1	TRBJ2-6	TGTGCCAGCAGCCAAGCTACCCCTGGGGCCAACGTCCTGACTTTC	CASSQATPGANVLTF
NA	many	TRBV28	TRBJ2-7	TGTGCCAGCAGCGGAACAGGGAACTCCTACGAGCAGTACTTC	CASSGTGNSYEQYF
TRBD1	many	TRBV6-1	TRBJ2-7	TGTGCCAGCAGTCCCACAGGACAGGGGGGAGGCGAGCAGTACTTC	CASSPTGQGGGEQYF
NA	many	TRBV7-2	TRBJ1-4	TGTGCCAGCAGCTTAGAGGCCAGGGCCAATGAAAAACTGTTTTTT	CASSLEARANEKLFF
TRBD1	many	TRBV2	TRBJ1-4	TGTGCCAGCAGTCCTAGGCCGACAGGGGGCGAAAAACTGTTTTTT	CASSPRPTGGEKLFF
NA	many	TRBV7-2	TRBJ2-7	TGTGCCAGCAGCTTAGCGGGGAGACAGGCGGGGTACGAGCAGTACTTC	CASSLAGRQAGYEQYF
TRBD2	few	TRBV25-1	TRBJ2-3	TGTGCCAGCAGTGAGCCTAGCGGGAGGGCCTGGACTAGCACAGATACGCAGTATTTT	CASSEPSGRAWTSTDTQYF